The clone carrying this T cell receptor (beta chain) was detected a few times. Measured with immunoSEQ multiplex PCR; TCRdb has only the in-frame clones, and not every one. The table includes roughly 70,000 clones, around 85% detected once. The data belong to a study of T cell changes during pregnancy in multiple sclerosis. The CDR3 consists of 15 residues. Germline V gene sequence: CDR1 GTSNPN, CDR2 SVGIG (reference sequence). V lost 1 base and J lost 3, with 15 bases in between. The source was peripheral blood, collected before pregnancy. The clonotype comes from a female donor with multiple sclerosis, enrolled in a pregnancy study. The chain combines TRBV30 with TRBJ1-1; D is perhaps TRBD1 (5 bases). The CDR3: CAWSGAGGGDTEAFF. The CDR3 DNA reads TGTGCCTGGAGTGGGGCGGGGGGAGGAGACACTGAAGCTTTCTTT.